This TCR beta chain was found in a study of cytomegalovirus exposure and HLA in healthy donors (TCRdb year 2017). For the study in its entirety: The 500 to 800 repertoires of the first cohort and the 95 to 150 validation repertoires were produced on the same platform, according to a later analysis. The aim of the study was to test whether cataloging public T cell receptors could identify signatures of past pathogen exposure. The study combined high-throughput TCR immunosequencing, statistical association of individual TCRs with disease status, and machine learning to predict cytomegalovirus infection status. In addition to the first cohort of 650 to 800 subjects, a separate validation cohort of under 150 different subjects was used. Beyond this particular receptor, the publication reports: A total of 150 or so TCR beta chains were listed by the study as associated with cytomegalovirus. Cytomegalovirus status was reported to be diagnosed by the classifier with high specificity and sensitivity in both the original and validation cohorts. In a later analysis, TCRs clustered in the first cohort were found to also tend to co-occur in the 100 to 150 validation repertoires, with 90% to 95% of cluster scores above 0. All 120 or so repertoires were used to score co-occurrence in the validation cohort in a later analysis, because that analysis had no HLA typing for the cohort. Three of the identified cytomegalovirus-associated TCR beta chains were confirmed in vitro to be specific for cytomegalovirus antigens. Most TCR sequences were observed very rarely across donors, whereas some public TCRs were present in many individuals. The authors suggested that the approach could potentially be extended to other disease states and immunological phenotypes.

Donors formed part of the validation cohort, which comprised 120 subjects and was distinct from the first cohort of 666 subjects. Deletion took 4 bases off V and 5 bases off J, with a span of 15 bases between the germline ends. In the germline V gene, CDR1 corresponds to SGHAT and CDR2 to FQNNGV. The cysteine opens and the phenylalanine closes a CDR3 of 14 amino acids. Only the CDR3 portion is preserved as DNA: 42 bases, with reading frame beginning at the first base. In the case of this clone: Its antigen is still unknown. Base quality data are lacking; no much larger clone is found one base away.

Receptor libraries were prepared by the immunoSEQ multiplex PCR assay. For the original study's pipeline: A statistical classification framework was developed to diagnose cytomegalovirus status using the catalog of TCR beta chain sequences. What TCRdb holds here is the immuneACCESS table cut down to in-frame rearrangements. Part of the clones is not present; checked against another copy, under half of the missing clones reflect an unresolved V gene, and the others are unexplained. The V and J calls and the clone size are those of that table, but D and trimming were determined from the DNA. The sample has 120,000 to 150,000 clones on record, roughly 90% of them singletons. 4.5% of the sample goes to the ten largest clones.

The sequence links TRBV11-2 to TRBJ2-7, with the D gene call left open. Input material: PBMCs. This receptor was taken from a man aged 18 to 29 in good health and CMV-seropositive. For the CDR3, the sequence is CASSSDFSVDEQYF. At the DNA level, the sequence is TGTGCCAGCAGCTCCGACTTCAGCGTTGACGAGCAGTACTTC.